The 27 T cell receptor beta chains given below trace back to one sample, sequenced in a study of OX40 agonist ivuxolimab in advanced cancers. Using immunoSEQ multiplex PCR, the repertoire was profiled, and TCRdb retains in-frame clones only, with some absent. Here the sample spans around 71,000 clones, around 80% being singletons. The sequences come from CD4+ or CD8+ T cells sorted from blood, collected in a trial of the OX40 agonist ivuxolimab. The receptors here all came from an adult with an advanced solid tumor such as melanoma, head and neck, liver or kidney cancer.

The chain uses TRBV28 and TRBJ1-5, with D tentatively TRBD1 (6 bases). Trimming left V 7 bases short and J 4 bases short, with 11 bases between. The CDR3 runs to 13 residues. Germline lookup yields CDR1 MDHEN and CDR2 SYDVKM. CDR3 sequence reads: CASTRRGNQPQHF. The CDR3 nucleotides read TGTGCCAGCACCCGAAGGGGGAATCAGCCCCAGCATTTT.

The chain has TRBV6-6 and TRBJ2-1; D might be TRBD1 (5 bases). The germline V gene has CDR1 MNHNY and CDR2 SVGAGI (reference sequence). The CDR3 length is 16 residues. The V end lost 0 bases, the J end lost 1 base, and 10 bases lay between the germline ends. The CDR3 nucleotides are TGTGCCAGCAGTTACTCCCGTGGGGCATCCTACAATGAGCAGTTCTTC. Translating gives CASSYSRGASYNEQFF.

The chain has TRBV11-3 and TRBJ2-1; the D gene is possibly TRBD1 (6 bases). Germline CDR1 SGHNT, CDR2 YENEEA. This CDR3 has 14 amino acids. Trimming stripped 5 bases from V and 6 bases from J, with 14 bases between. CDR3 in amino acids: CASSPGTSLNEQFF. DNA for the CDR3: TGTGCCAGCAGCCCAGGGACATCCCTCAATGAGCAGTTCTTC.

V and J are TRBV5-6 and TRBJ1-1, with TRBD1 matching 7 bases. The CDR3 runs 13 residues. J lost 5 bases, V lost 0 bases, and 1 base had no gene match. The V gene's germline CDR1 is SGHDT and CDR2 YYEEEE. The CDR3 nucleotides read TGTGCCAGCAGCTTGGACAGGGGAACTGAAGCTTTCTTT. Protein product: CASSLDRGTEAFF.

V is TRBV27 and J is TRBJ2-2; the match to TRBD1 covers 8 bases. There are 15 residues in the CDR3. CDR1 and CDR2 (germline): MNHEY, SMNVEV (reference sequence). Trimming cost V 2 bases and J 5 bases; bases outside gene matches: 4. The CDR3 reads CASSLIQGATGELFF. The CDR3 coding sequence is TGTGCCAGCAGTTTAATTCAGGGGGCAACCGGGGAGCTGTTTTTT.

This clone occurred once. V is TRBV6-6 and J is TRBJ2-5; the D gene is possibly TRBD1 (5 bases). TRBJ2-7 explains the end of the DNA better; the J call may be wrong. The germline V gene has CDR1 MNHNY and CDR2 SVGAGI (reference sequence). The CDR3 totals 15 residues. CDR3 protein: CASSSPGLPQDEQYF. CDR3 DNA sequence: TGTGCCAGCAGTTCCCCAGGGCTCCCCCAGGACGAGCAGTACTTC.

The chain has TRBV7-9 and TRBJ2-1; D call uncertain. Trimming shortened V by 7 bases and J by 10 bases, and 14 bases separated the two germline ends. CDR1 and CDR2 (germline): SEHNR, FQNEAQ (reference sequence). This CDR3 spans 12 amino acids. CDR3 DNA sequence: TGTGCCAGCACTATAGGACCTGAAGAGCAGTTCTTC. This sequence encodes CASTIGPEEQFF.

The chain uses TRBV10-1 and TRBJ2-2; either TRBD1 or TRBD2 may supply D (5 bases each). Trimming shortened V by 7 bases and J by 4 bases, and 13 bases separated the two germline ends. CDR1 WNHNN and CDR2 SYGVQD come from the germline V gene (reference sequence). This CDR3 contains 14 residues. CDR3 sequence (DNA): TGCGCCAGCAAGGAATCAGGGACCACCGGGGAGCTGTTTTTT. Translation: CASKESGTTGELFF.

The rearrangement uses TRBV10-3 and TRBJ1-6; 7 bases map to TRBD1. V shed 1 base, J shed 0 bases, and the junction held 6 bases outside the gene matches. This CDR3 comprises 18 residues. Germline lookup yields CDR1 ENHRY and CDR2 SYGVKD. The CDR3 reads CAISEWDSPSSYNSPLHF. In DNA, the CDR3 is TGTGCCATCAGTGAGTGGGACAGCCCCAGCTCCTATAATTCACCCCTCCACTTT.

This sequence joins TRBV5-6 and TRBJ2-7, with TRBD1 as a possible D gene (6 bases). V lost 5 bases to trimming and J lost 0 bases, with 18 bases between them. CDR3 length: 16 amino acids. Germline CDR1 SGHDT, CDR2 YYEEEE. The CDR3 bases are TGTGCCAGCAGATCCTTGGACAGTTCTTTCTCCTACGAGCAGTACTTC. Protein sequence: CASRSLDSSFSYEQYF.

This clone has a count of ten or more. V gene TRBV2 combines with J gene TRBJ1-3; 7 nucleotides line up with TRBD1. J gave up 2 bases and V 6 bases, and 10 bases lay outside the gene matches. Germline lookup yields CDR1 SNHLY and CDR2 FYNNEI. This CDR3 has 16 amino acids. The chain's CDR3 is CASRRQGAGTGNTIYF. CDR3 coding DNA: TGTGCCAGCAGGAGACAGGGAGCGGGGACTGGAAACACCATATATTTT.

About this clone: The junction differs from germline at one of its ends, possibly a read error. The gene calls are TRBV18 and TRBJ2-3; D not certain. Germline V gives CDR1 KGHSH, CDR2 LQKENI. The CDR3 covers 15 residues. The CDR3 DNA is TGTGCCGGCTCATTCCCCGAGAGGAGCACAGATACGCAGTATTTT. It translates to CAGSFPERSTDTQYF. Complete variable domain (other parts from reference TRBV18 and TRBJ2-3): NAGVMQNPRHLVRRRGQEARLRCSPMKGHSHVYWYRQLPEEGLKFMVYLQKENIIDESGMPKERFSAEFPKEGPSILRIQQVVRGDSAAYFCAGSFPERSTDTQYFGPGTRLTVL.

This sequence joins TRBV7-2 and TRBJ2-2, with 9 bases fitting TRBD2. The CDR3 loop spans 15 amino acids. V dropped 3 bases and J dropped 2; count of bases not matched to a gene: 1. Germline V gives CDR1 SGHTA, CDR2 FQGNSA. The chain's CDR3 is CASSFLAGNTGELFF. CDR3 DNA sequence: TGTGCCAGCAGCTTCCTAGCGGGAAACACCGGGGAGCTGTTTTTT.

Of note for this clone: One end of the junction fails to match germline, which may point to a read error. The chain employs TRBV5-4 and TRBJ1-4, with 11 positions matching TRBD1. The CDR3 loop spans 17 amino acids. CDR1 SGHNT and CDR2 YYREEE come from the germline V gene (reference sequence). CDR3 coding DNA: TGCGCCAGCAGCCAAGGACAGGGGGCGATTCCCAATGAAAAACTGTTTTTT. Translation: CASSQGQGAIPNEKLFF.

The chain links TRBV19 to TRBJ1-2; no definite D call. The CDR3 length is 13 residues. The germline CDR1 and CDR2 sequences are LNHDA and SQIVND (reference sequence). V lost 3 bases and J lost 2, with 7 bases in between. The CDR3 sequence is CASSMAVNYGYTF. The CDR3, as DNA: TGTGCCAGTAGTATGGCGGTCAACTATGGCTACACCTTC.

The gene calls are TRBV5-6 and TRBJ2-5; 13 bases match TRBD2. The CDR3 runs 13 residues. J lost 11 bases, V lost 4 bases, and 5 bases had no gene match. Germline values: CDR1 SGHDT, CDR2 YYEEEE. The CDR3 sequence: CASSLGLAGVQYF. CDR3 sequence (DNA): TGTGCCAGCAGCCTCGGACTAGCGGGGGTGCAGTACTTC.

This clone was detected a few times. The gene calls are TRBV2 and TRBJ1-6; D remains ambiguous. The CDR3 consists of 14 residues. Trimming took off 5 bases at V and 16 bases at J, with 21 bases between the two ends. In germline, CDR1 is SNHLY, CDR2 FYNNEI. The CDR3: CASSLELRAEKLHF. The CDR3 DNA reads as TGTGCCAGCAGTTTAGAACTGCGGGCCGAGAAACTCCACTTT.

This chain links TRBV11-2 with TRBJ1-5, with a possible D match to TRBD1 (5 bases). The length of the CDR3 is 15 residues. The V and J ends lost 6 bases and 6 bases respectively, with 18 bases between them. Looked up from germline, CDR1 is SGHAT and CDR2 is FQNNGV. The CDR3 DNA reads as TGTGCCAGCAGTTCAGATGGCAGGGCCGGTCAGCCCCAGCATTTT. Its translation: CASSSDGRAGQPQHF.

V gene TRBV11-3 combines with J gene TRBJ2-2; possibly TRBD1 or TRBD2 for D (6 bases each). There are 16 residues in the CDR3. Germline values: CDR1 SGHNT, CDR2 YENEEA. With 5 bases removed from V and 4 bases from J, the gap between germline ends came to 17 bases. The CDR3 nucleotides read TGTGCCAGCAGCCCCCAAGGGGGGCCGAGCACCGGGGAGCTGTTTTTT. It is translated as CASSPQGGPSTGELFF.

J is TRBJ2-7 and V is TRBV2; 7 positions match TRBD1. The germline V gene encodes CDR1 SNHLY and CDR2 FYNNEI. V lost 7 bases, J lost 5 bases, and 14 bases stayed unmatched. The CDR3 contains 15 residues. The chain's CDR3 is CASTSRRQGFDEQYF. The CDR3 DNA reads TGTGCCAGCACAAGTAGGAGACAGGGATTTGACGAGCAGTACTTC. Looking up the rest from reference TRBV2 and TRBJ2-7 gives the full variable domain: EPEVTQTPSHQVTQMGQEVILRCVPISNHLYFYWYRQILGQKVEFLVSFYNNEISEKSEIFDDQFSVERPDGSNFTLKIRSTKLEDSAMYFCASTSRRQGFDEQYFGPGTRLTVT.

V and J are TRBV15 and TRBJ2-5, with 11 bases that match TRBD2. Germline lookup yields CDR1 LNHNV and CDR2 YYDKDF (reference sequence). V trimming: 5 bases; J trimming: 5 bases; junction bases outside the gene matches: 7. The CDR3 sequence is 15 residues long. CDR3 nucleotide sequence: TGTGCCACCAGCTTTAGCGGGAGGGCCCAGGAGACCCAGTACTTC. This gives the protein CATSFSGRAQETQYF.

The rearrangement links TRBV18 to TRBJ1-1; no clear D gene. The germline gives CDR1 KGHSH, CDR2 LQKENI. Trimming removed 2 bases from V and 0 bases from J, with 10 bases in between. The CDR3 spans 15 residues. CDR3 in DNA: TGTGCCAGCTCACCATCCCGGAGGGTGAACACTGAAGCTTTCTTT. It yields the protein CASSPSRRVNTEAFF. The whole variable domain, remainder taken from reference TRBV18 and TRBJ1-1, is NAGVMQNPRHLVRRRGQEARLRCSPMKGHSHVYWYRQLPEEGLKFMVYLQKENIIDESGMPKERFSAEFPKEGPSILRIQQVVRGDSAAYFCASSPSRRVNTEAFFGQGTRLTVV.

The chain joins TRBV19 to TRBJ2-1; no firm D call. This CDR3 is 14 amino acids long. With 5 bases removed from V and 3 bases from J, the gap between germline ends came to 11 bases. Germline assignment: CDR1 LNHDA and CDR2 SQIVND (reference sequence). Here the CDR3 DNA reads TGTGCCAGTAGTTCCCGGGTGGGCTACAATGAGCAGTTCTTC. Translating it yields CASSSRVGYNEQFF.

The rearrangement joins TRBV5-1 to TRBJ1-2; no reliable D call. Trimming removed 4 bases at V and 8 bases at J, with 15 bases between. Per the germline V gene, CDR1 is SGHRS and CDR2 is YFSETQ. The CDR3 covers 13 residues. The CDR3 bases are TGCGCCAGCAGCGCGACGGATTTTCGGGGCTACACCTTC. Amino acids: CASSATDFRGYTF.

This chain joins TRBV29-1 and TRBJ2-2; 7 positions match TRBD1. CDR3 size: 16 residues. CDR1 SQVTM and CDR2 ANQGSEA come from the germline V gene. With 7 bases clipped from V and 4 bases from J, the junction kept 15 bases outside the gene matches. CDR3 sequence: CSARLSGTDRTGELFF. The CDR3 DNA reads TGCAGCGCTCGGCTCTCCGGGACAGATCGCACCGGGGAGCTGTTTTTT.

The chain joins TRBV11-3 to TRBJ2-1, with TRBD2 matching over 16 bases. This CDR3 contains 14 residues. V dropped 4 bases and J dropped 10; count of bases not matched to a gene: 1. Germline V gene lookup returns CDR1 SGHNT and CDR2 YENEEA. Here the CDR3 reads CASSSGLAGGEQFF. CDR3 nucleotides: TGTGCCAGCAGCTCGGGACTAGCGGGAGGGGAGCAGTTCTTC.

CDR3 region: CASSERQYSNQPQHF. In DNA, the CDR3 is TGTGCCAGCAGTGAGCGACAGTATAGCAATCAGCCCCAGCATTTT. V gene TRBV6-4 combines with J gene TRBJ1-5; a possible D gene is TRBD1 (5 bases). The CDR3 has 15 amino acids. The V gene lost 3 bases and the J gene lost 0 bases, with 9 bases spanning the gap. Germline CDR1 and CDR2: MRHNA and SNTAGT.